This TCR beta chain was obtained from a study of OX40 agonist ivuxolimab in advanced cancers. As for the study in general: Patients with hepatocellular carcinoma, melanoma, renal cell or head and neck cancer made up the dose-escalation patients. General study findings and limits: Relative to CD4+ cells, CD8+ T cells on average had more expanded clones. Undetermined was the antigen specificity of the expanded peripheral T cells.

Assay used: immunoSEQ multiplex PCR; TCRdb lists only in-frame clones, some missing. The sample gives approximately 100,000 clones, 90% of which show up once; over 0.3% is in the top ten. Concerning this clone itself: Its antigen is not known.

A history of autoimmune disease or systemic immunosuppression excluded patients. This receptor was taken from an adult with an advanced solid tumor such as melanoma, head and neck, liver or kidney cancer. The source was CD4+ or CD8+ T cells sorted from blood, collected in a trial of the OX40 agonist ivuxolimab.

DNA of the CDR3: TGCGCCAGCAGCTTGGATCCGCTAAGAAAGTACTTC. Its protein product is CASSLDPLRKYF. This rearrangement joins TRBV5-1 to TRBJ2-5; no reliable D call. Deletions cut 0 bases from V and 12 bases from J, with 12 bases between. The CDR3 extends over 12 amino acids. From germline, CDR1 is SGHRS and CDR2 YFSETQ.